A selection of T cell receptor beta chains follows, all from one sample in a study of T cell responses to AZD1222 COVID-19 vaccine. Only in-frame clones appear in the TCRdb table, and some are missing; sequencing was by immunoSEQ multiplex PCR. The repertoire holds about 130,000 clones, with 65% to 90% as singletons. Sample: peripheral blood, taken 28 days after the second dose of the MenACWY control vaccine. The receptors here all came from an adult who received the MenACWY meningococcal vaccine as a control. The CDR3 runs from the conserved cysteine through the conserved F or W. Fields, in order: V gene, J gene, D gene, CDR3 protein, CDR3 DNA. The D gene is left open where the match is weak.

V gene: TRBV5-8; J gene: TRBJ1-3; D gene: TRBD1; CDR3 protein: CASSLEGGRGNTIYF; CDR3 DNA: TGTGCCAGCAGCTTGGAAGGGGGCAGAGGAAACACCATATATTTT
V gene: TRBV10-2; J gene: TRBJ1-2; D gene: -; CDR3 protein: CASSESRSGYTF; CDR3 DNA: TGCGCCAGCAGTGAGTCTCGTTCGGGCTACACCTTC
V gene: TRBV11-3; J gene: TRBJ1-2; D gene: -; CDR3 protein: CASRGEQGYGYTF; CDR3 DNA: TGTGCCAGCAGGGGGGAACAGGGCTATGGCTACACCTTC
V gene: TRBV28; J gene: TRBJ1-5; D gene: -; CDR3 protein: CASSPSVTGSRGQHF; CDR3 DNA: TGTGCCAGCAGTCCAAGCGTGACAGGCAGTAGAGGCCAGCATTTT
V gene: TRBV3-1/TRBV3-2; J gene: TRBJ2-1; D gene: TRBD2; CDR3 protein: CASSQTSSGFDNEQFF; CDR3 DNA: TGTGCCAGCAGCCAAACTTCTAGCGGGTTTGACAATGAGCAGTTCTTC
V gene: TRBV12-3/TRBV12-4; J gene: TRBJ2-1; D gene: -; CDR3 protein: CASSTPGYNEQFF; CDR3 DNA: TGTGCCAGCAGTACCCCGGGCTACAATGAGCAGTTCTTC
V gene: TRBV27; J gene: TRBJ2-7; D gene: -; CDR3 protein: CASKGDLPPYEQYF; CDR3 DNA: TGTGCCAGCAAGGGGGACTTACCTCCCTACGAGCAGTACTTC
V gene: TRBV27; J gene: TRBJ2-2; D gene: TRBD2; CDR3 protein: CASSLSAGGSFGELFF; CDR3 DNA: TGTGCCAGCAGTTTATCGGCGGGGGGTAGTTTCGGGGAGCTGTTTTTT
V gene: TRBV28; J gene: TRBJ1-2; D gene: TRBD1; CDR3 protein: CASSFPDRGSNYGYTF; CDR3 DNA: TGTGCCAGCAGTTTTCCCGACAGGGGGAGCAACTATGGCTACACCTTC
V gene: TRBV6-5; J gene: TRBJ2-7; D gene: TRBD1; CDR3 protein: CASSYTGATYEQYF; CDR3 DNA: TGTGCCAGCAGCTATACAGGGGCGACCTACGAGCAGTACTTC
V gene: TRBV5-1; J gene: TRBJ2-1; D gene: TRBD2; CDR3 protein: CASSPGLASYNEQFF; CDR3 DNA: TGCGCCAGCAGCCCAGGACTAGCGTCCTACAATGAGCAGTTCTTC
V gene: TRBV7-3; J gene: TRBJ2-7; D gene: -; CDR3 protein: CASSLFRHTYEQYF; CDR3 DNA: TGTGCCAGCAGCTTATTTCGTCACACCTACGAGCAGTACTTC
V gene: TRBV5-1; J gene: TRBJ1-2; D gene: -; CDR3 protein: CASSLGGSDNYGYTF; CDR3 DNA: TGCGCCAGCAGCTTGGGGGGCAGTGATAACTATGGCTACACCTTC